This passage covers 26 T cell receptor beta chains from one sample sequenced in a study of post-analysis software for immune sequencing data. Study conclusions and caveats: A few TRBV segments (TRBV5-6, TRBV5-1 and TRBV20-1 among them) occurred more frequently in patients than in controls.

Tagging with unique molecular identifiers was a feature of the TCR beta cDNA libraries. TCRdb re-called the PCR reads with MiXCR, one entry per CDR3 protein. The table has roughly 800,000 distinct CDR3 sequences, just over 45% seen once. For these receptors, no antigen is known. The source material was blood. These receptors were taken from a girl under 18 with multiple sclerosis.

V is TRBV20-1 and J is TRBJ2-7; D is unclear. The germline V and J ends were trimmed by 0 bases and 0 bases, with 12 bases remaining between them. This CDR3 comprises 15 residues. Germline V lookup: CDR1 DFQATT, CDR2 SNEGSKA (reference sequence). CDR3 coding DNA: TGCAGTGCTAGAGATTTTTCGGATAGCTCCTACGAGCAGTACTTC. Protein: CSARDFSDSSYEQYF.

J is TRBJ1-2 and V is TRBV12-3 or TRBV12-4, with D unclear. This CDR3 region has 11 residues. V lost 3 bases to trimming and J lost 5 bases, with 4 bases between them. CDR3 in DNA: TGTGCCAGCAGTTTCAGTTATGGCTACACCTTC. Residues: CASSFSYGYTF.

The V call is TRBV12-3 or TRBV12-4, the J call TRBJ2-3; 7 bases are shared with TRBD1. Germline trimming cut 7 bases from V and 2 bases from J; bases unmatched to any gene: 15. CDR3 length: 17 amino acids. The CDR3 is CASTPGTAGGYTDTQYF. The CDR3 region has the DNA TGTGCCAGCACACCCGGCACCGCAGGGGGATACACAGATACGCAGTATTTT.

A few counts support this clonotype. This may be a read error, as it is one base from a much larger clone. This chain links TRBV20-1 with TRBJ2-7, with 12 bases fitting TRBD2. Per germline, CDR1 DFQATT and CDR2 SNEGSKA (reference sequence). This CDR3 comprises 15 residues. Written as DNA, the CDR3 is TGCAGTGCTATCCTCGGGACTAGCGGGTCCTACAAGCAGTACTTC. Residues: CSAILGTSGSYKQYF.

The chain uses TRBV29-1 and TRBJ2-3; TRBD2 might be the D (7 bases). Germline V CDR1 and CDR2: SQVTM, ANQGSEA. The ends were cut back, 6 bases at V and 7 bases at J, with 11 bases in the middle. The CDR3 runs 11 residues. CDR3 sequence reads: CSVRGGNTQYF. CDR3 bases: TGCAGCGTGAGGGGGGGAAATACGCAGTATTTT.

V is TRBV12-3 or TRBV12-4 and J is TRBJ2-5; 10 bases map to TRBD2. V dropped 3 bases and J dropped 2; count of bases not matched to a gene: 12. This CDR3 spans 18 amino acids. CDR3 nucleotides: TGTGCCAGCAGTTTGACCGCTAGCGGGAGATCGAGGCAAGAGACCCAGTACTTC. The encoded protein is CASSLTASGRSRQETQYF.

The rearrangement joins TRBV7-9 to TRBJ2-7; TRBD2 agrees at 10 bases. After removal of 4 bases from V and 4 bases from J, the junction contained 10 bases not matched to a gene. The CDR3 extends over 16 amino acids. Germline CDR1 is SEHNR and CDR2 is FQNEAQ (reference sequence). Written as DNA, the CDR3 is TGTGCCAGCAGCTCACCGCCAGGACTAGCGGCTTACGAGCAGTACTTC. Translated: CASSSPPGLAAYEQYF. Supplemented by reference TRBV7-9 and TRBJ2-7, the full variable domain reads DTGVSQNPRHKITKRGQNVTFRCDPISEHNRLYWYRQTLGQGPEFLTYFQNEAQLEKSRLLSDRFSAERPKGSFSTLEIQRTEQGDSAMYLCASSSPPGLAAYEQYFGPGTRLTVT.

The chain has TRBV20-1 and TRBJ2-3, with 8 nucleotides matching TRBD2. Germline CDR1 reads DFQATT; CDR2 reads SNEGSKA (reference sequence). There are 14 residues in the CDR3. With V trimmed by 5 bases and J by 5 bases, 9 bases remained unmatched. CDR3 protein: CSAPLREGGDTQYF. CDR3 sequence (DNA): TGCAGTGCTCCACTACGGGAGGGAGGAGATACGCAGTATTTT.

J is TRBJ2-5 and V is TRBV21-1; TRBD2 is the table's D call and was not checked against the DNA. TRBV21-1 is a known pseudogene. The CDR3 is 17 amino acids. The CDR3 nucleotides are TGTGCCAGCAGCAGTTTCCAAGCGGGGACTTTACAAGAGACCCAGTACTTC. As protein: CASSSFQAGTLQETQYF.

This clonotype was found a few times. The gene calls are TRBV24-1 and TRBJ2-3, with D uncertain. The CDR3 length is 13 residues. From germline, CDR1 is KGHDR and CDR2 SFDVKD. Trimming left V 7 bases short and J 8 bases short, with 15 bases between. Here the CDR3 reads CATSGPRHSTQYF. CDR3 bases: TGTGCCACCAGCGGCCCTAGACACAGTACGCAGTATTTT.

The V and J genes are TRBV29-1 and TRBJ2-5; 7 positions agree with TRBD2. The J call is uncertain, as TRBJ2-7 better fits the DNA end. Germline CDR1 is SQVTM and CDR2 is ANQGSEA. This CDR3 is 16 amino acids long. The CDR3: CSVEAVAGTRLDEQYF. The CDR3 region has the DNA TGCAGCGTTGAAGCGGTAGCGGGTACGCGCCTCGACGAGCAGTACTTC.

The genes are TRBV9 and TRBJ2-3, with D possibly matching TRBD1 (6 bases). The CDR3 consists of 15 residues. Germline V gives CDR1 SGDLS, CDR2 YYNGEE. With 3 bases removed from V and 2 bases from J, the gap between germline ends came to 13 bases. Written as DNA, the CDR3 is TGTGCCAGCAGCGGCAAATGGGACACCACAGATACGCAGTATTTT. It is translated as CASSGKWDTTDTQYF.

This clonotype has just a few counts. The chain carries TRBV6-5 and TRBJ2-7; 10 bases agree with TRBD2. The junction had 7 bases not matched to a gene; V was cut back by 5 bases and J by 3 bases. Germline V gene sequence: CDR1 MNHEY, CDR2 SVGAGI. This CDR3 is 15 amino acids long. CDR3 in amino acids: CASSARTSGGYEQYF. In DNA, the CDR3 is TGTGCCAGCAGTGCAAGGACTAGCGGTGGCTACGAGCAGTACTTC.

The CDR3 reads CASSLDFGDAEAFF. The CDR3 coding sequence is TGTGCCAGCAGCTTAGACTTCGGGGACGCTGAAGCTTTCTTT. The rearrangement uses TRBV7-6 and TRBJ1-1; D perhaps matches TRBD1 (5 bases). CDR3 size: 14 residues. The ends were cut back, 1 base at V and 6 bases at J, with 12 bases in the middle. Germline V gene lookup returns CDR1 SGHVS and CDR2 FNYEAQ. The whole variable domain, remainder taken from reference TRBV7-6 and TRBJ1-1, is GAGVSQSPRYKVTKRGQDVALRCDPISGHVSLYWYRQALGQGPEFLTYFNYEAQQDKSGLPNDRFSAERPEGSISTLTIQRTEQRDSAMYRCASSLDFGDAEAFFGQGTRLTVV.

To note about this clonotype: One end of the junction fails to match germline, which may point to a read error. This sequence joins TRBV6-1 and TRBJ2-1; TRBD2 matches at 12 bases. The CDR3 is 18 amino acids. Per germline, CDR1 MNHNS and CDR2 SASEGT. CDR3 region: CASSEGLAGLKRYNEQFF. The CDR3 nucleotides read TGTGCCAGCAGTGAGGGACTAGCGGGCCTAAAGCGGTACAACGAGCAGTTCTTC.

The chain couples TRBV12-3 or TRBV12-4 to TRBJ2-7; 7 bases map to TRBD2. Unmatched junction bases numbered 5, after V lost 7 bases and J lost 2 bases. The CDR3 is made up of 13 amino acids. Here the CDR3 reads CASNGGSPYEQYF. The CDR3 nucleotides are TGTGCCAGCAATGGCGGGAGCCCCTACGAGCAGTACTTC.

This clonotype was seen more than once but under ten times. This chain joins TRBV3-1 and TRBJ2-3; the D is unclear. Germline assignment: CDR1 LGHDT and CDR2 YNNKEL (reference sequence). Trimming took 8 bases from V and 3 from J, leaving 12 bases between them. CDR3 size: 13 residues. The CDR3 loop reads CASRRRGTDTQYF. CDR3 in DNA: TGTGCCAGCCGCCGCAGAGGTACAGATACGCAGTATTTT.

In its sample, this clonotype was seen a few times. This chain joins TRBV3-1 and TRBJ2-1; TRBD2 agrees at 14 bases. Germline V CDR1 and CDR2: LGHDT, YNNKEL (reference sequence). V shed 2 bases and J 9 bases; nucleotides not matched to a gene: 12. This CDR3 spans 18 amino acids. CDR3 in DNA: TGTGCCAGCAGCCAACCTTCACCGACTAGCGGGAGGGCCAGTGAGCAGTTCTTC. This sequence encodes CASSQPSPTSGRASEQFF.

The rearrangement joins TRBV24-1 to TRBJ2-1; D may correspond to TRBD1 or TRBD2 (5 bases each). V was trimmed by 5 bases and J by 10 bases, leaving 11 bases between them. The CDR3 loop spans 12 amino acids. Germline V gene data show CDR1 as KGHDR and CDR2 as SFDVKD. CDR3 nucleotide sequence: TGTGCCACCAGTGGTACCAGGGACGAGCAGTTCTTC. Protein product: CATSGTRDEQFF.

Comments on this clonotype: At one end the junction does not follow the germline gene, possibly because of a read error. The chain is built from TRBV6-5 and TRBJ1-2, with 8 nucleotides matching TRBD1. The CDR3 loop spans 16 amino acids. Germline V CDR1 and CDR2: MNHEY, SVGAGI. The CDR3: CARSYRGGRQAQGYTF. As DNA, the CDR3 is TGTGCCCGCAGTTACAGGGGGGGACGACAGGCCCAGGGCTACACCTTC.

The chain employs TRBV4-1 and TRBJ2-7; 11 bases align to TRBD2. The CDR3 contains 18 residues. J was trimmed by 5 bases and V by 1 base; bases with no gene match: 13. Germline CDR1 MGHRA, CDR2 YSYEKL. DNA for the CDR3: TGCGCCAGCAGCCAAGGCGGGGCTAGCGGGAGGATGGACCACGAGCAGTACTTC. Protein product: CASSQGGASGRMDHEQYF.

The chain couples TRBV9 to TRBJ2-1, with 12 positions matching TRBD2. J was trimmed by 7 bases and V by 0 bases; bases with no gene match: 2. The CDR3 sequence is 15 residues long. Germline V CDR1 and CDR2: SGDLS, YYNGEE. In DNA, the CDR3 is TGTGCCAGCAGCGTAGCTGGGACTAGCGGGAATGAGCAGTTCTTC. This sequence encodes CASSVAGTSGNEQFF.

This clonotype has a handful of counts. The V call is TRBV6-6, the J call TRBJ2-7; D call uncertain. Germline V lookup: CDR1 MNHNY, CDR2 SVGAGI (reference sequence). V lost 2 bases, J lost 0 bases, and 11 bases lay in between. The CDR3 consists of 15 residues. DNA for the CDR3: TGTGCCAGCAGTTACCGGACGGAAAACTCCTACGAGCAGTACTTC. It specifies CASSYRTENSYEQYF.

The CDR3, as DNA: TGTGCCAGCACCGCGGGACTTAACTATGGCTACACCTTC. Amino acids: CASTAGLNYGYTF. The chain carries TRBV7-9 and TRBJ1-2; D is perhaps TRBD1 (5 bases). Trimming pared 7 bases from V and 1 base from J, leaving 10 bases between. This CDR3 spans 13 amino acids. The germline gives CDR1 SEHNR, CDR2 FQNEAQ (reference sequence).

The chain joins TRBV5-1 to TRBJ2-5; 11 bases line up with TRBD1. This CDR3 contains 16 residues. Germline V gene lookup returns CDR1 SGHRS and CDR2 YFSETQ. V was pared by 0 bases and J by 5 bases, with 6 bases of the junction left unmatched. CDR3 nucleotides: TGCGCCAGCAGCTTGGAAGGACAGGGGGCGAGGGAGACCCAGTACTTC. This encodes CASSLEGQGARETQYF.

DNA of the CDR3: TGCAGTGCTAGTTTTCCTCGACGGAACACTGAAGCTTTCTTT. The encoded protein is CSASFPRRNTEAFF. The rearrangement joins TRBV20-1 to TRBJ1-1; no firm D call. Trimming pared 3 bases from V and 1 base from J, leaving 12 bases between. The CDR3 covers 14 residues. CDR1 DFQATT and CDR2 SNEGSKA come from the germline V gene (reference sequence).